The rows below give T cell receptor beta chains drawn from one sample of a study of cytomegalovirus exposure and HLA in healthy donors. Some clones are missing from TCRdb's copy, which holds only in-frame ones; the method was immunoSEQ multiplex PCR. The table lists about 230,000 clones, roughly 89% of them singletons, with 0.95% to 1.1% in the top ten. The material sequenced was PBMCs. These receptors all come from a woman aged 18-29 years in good health and CMV-seronegative. Each CDR3 is given without its conserved first and last residue.

V: TRBV6-5
J: TRBJ2-6
CDR3: ASSYDGQAGANVLT

V: TRBV10-2
J: TRBJ2-1
CDR3: ASSERTRRYNEQF

V: TRBV2
J: TRBJ2-1
CDR3: ASSERRLGYEQF

V: TRBV30
J: TRBJ1-1
CDR3: AWSVRGTGEAF

V: TRBV7-2
J: TRBJ2-1
CDR3: ASRPTSGNWYEQF

V: TRBV6-6
J: TRBJ2-5
CDR3: ASSYFKETQY

V: TRBV6-5
J: TRBJ2-7
CDR3: ASRSGGAVEQY

V: TRBV29-1
J: TRBJ2-7
CDR3: SAKPGGREQY

V: TRBV6-1
J: TRBJ2-7
CDR3: ASRESRSTGTGVQQY

V: TRBV2
J: TRBJ2-5
CDR3: ASSELLLYAQETQY

V: TRBV30
J: TRBJ1-4
CDR3: AWSVKGSANEKLF

V: TRBV7-2
J: TRBJ1-2
CDR3: ASSLTSGTGDGYT

V: TRBV5-1
J: TRBJ2-7
CDR3: ASSLEASGRGEQY

V: TRBV19
J: TRBJ1-2
CDR3: ASSRRTGGHGYT

V: TRBV27
J: TRBJ1-1
CDR3: ASSLWRNTEAF

V: TRBV6-4
J: TRBJ2-1
CDR3: ASSELGGGASNEQF

V: TRBV11-3
J: TRBJ2-7
CDR3: ASSPNRGQGQY

V: TRBV6-1
J: TRBJ2-7
CDR3: ASSELRVSSYEQY

V: TRBV9
J: TRBJ1-2
CDR3: ASSGEQGINYGYT

V: TRBV28
J: TRBJ2-7
CDR3: ASWGTGNYEQY

V: TRBV20-1
J: TRBJ1-2
CDR3: SAEQEDGYT

V: TRBV20-1
J: TRBJ1-1
CDR3: SAHRVPEAF

V: TRBV10-3
J: TRBJ1-2
CDR3: AISDFDRDYGYT

V: TRBV9
J: TRBJ2-3
CDR3: ASSVRGTTDTQY

V: TRBV5-8
J: TRBJ1-3
CDR3: ASSLPGGGNTIY

V: TRBV5-1
J: TRBJ1-6
CDR3: ASSLESDRLPPLH

V: TRBV7-8
J: TRBJ2-3
CDR3: ASSLANTDTQY

V: TRBV19
J: TRBJ1-5
CDR3: ASSMWTGNQPQH

V: TRBV19
J: TRBJ1-2
CDR3: ASSVRDRGLVWPVGYT

V: TRBV5-6
J: TRBJ2-5
CDR3: ASSLFRIQTQY

V: TRBV11-3
J: TRBJ1-2
CDR3: ASGPGGEYGYT

V: TRBV4-1
J: TRBJ2-2
CDR3: ASSQAPGVNGELF

V: TRBV4-2
J: TRBJ1-4
CDR3: ASSPTGTVSEKLF

V: TRBV7-3
J: TRBJ2-3
CDR3: ASSRGAEDTQY

V: TRBV5-1
J: TRBJ1-4
CDR3: ASSLTPGVGEKLF

V: TRBV2
J: TRBJ1-6
CDR3: ASRWDSGGSPLH

V: TRBV19
J: TRBJ1-1
CDR3: ASKQHNMNTEAF

V: TRBV19
J: TRBJ1-5
CDR3: ATLGGFNQPQH

V: TRBV29-1
J: TRBJ2-5
CDR3: SAHRGLAETQY

V: TRBV6-5
J: TRBJ2-1
CDR3: ASSYDRNTYNEQF

V: TRBV6-5
J: TRBJ2-7
CDR3: ASSYSAGAATYEQY

V: TRBV2
J: TRBJ2-7
CDR3: ASREISGNSYEQY

V: TRBV4-2
J: TRBJ1-5
CDR3: ASSQDAGRSNQPQH

V: TRBV6-5
J: TRBJ2-1
CDR3: ASSYGTSGSDEQF

V: TRBV7-9
J: TRBJ2-1
CDR3: ASSFSEVGGGNEQF

V: TRBV4-1
J: TRBJ1-1
CDR3: ASSWTGGPNTEAF

V: TRBV2
J: TRBJ2-7
CDR3: ASRPAQGPEQY

V: TRBV7-2
J: TRBJ2-1
CDR3: ASSGTGLAVSYNEQF

V: TRBV4-2
J: TRBJ1-4
CDR3: AIWTATNEKLF

V: TRBV6-5
J: TRBJ1-5
CDR3: ASSYSRLGAQH

V: TRBV6-1
J: TRBJ1-5
CDR3: ASSEGSGLQPQH

V: TRBV11-3
J: TRBJ1-2
CDR3: ASSPDSGYGYT

V: TRBV5-1
J: TRBJ2-2
CDR3: ASSQDRVGNTGELF

V: TRBV2
J: NA
CDR3: ASSESRTVGYEQY

V: TRBV7-2
J: TRBJ2-5
CDR3: ASSLGRQSGVGETQY

V: TRBV12-5
J: TRBJ1-1
CDR3: ASGVTGRTEAF

V: TRBV29-1
J: TRBJ2-5
CDR3: SANSGGAGTQY

V: TRBV4-1
J: TRBJ1-2
CDR3: ASSQDRGGYGYT

V: TRBV2
J: TRBJ1-3
CDR3: ASSVSDRHSGNTIY